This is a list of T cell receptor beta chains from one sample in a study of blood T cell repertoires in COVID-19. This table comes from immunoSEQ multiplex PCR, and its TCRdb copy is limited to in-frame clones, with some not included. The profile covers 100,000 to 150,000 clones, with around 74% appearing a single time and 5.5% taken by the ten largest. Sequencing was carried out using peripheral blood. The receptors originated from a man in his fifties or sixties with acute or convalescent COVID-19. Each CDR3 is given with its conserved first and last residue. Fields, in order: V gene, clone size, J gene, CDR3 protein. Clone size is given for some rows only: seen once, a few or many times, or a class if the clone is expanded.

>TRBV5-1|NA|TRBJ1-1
CASKAWGEGTEAFF
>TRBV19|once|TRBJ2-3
CASRSTSGGWADTQYF
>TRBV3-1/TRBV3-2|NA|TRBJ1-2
CASSQAPGGTYYGYTF
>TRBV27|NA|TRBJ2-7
CASSLQGASYEQYF
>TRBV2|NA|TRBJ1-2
CASDGQGYGYTF
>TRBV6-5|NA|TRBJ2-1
CASSATRSSYNEQFF
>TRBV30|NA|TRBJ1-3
CARGQGALSGNTIYF
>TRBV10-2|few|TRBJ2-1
CASSSTGTSGRAYQNEQFF
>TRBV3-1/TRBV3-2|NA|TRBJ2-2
CASSQRSGTNTGELFF
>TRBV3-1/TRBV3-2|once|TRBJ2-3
CASSQDQGTQYF
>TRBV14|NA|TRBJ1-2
CASSRDRQNYGYTF
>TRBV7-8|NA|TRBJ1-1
CASSLARAANTEAFF
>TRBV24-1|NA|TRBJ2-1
CATSDPGLAGTNEQFF
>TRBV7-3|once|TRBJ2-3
CASSQNRGVTDTQYF
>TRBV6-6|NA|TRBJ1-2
CASSWTGGDYGYTF
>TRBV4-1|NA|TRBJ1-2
CASSQGPGQGVGAGGYTF
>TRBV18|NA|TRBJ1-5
CASSSDRGYQPQHF
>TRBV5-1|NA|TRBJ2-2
CASRRGGAGGTGELFF
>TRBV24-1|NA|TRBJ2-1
CATSDINEQFF
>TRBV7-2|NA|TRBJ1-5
CASSSRRTGGNSNQPQHF
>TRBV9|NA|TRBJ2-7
CASSVEDSGEQYF
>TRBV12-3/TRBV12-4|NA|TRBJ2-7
CASSRTNYEQYF
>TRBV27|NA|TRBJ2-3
CASSFLKTGTTDTQYF
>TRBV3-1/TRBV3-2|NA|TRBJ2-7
CASSFQVEEQYF
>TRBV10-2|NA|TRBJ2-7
CASSGDSSYEQYF
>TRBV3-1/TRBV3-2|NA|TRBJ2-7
CASSSWDSPNIYEQYF
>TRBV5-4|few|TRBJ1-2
CASSPQGKDHGYTF
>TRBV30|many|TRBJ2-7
CAWSPGNYEQYF